The 5 T cell receptor beta chains below come from one sample, sequenced in a study of T cells in Graves' hyperthyroidism and ophthalmopathy. Template material for amplifying TCR beta CDR3 regions consisted of RNA transcripts. HTBI primers were used for first-round RT-PCR of the TCR CDR3. TCRdb processed the multiplex PCR reads anew with MiXCR; each CDR3 protein has one entry. Here the sample spans about 640,000 distinct CDR3 sequences, roughly 20% being singletons. The material sequenced was blood. These receptors came from a man aged 25 to 45 with Graves' ophthalmopathy.

This clonotype has ten or more counts. The rearrangement links TRBV5-1 to TRBJ1-2; D ambiguous. In germline, CDR1 is SGHRS, CDR2 YFSETQ. The CDR3 contains 13 residues. V dropped 0 bases and J dropped 7 bases, with 10 bases sitting between them. CDR3 bases: TGCGCCAGCAGCTTGGACACCGTGGGTGGCTACACCTTC. It specifies CASSLDTVGGYTF.

This chain uses TRBV14 with TRBJ1-2; D call uncertain. This CDR3 contains 14 residues. Germline V gene data show CDR1 as SGHDN and CDR2 as FVKESK. Deletions cut 3 bases from V and 5 bases from J, with 13 bases between. This chain's CDR3 is CASSQEDVSYGYTF. As DNA, the CDR3 is TGTGCCAGCAGCCAGGAGGACGTCTCGTATGGCTACACCTTC.

This clonotype was detected ten times or more. The chain has TRBV28 and TRBJ1-1; D unclear. V was clipped by 2 bases and J by 1 base, with 11 bases between them. This CDR3 is 15 amino acids long. Germline V gives CDR1 MDHEN, CDR2 SYDVKM. CDR3 DNA: TGTGCCAGCAGTTTACTGGCAGGCCCGAACACTGAAGCTTTCTTT. This translates into CASSLLAGPNTEAFF. The whole variable domain, filled in from reference TRBV28 and TRBJ1-1, reads DVKVTQSSRYLVKRTGEKVFLECVQDMDHENMFWYRQDPGLGLRLIYFSYDVKMKEKGDIPEGYSVSREKKERFSLILESASTNQTSMYLCASSLLAGPNTEAFFGQGTRLTVV.

The gene calls are TRBV27 and TRBJ2-3; 8 bases line up with TRBD1. CDR1 and CDR2 from the germline V gene are MNHEY and SMNVEV (reference sequence). Trimming cost V 3 bases and J 3 bases; bases outside gene matches: 5. This CDR3 spans 15 amino acids. The CDR3: CASSLAGGWTDTQYF. The CDR3 bases are TGTGCCAGCAGTTTGGCAGGGGGCTGGACAGATACGCAGTATTTT.

The chain is built from TRBV20-1 and TRBJ2-7, with a tentative D call TRBD1 (6 bases). V was clipped by 2 bases and J by 0 bases, with 14 bases between them. CDR3 length: 15 residues. Looked up from germline, CDR1 is DFQATT and CDR2 is SNEGSKA (reference sequence). CDR3 DNA: TGCAGTGCTAGACCTAGGCGAGGGGGCTCCTACGAGCAGTACTTC. Its protein product is CSARPRRGGSYEQYF.